This T cell receptor beta chain was found in a study of CD8+ T cells in alopecia areata. Study overall: Tofacitinib was taken orally by treated patients, and the dose was 5 to 10 mg twice daily.

Peripheral blood and lesional scalp punch biopsies came from alopecia areata patients. Extracted from the samples, RNA was reverse transcribed into cDNA to serve as the sequencing template. Clones were sequenced by immunoSEQ multiplex PCR, and TCRdb holds only the in-frame ones, with some missing. The top ten hold 20% to 30% of the sample, which has around 50,000 clones, around 96% seen once. This CDR3 has 12 amino acids. CDR1 is SNHLY and CDR2 is FYNNEI in the germline V gene. Trimming took off 5 bases at V and 4 bases at J, with 8 bases between the two ends. The starting material was CD8+ T cells sorted from blood, obtained at week 0. The source is a human donor with alopecia areata. The chain couples TRBV2 to TRBJ1-1; D unresolved. The CDR3, as DNA: TGTGCCAGCAGTTACATTGGCACTGAAGCTTTCTTT. It encodes CASSYIGTEAFF.